These 31 T cell receptor beta chains share one sample of origin, sequenced in a study of metastatic and nonmetastatic thyroid tumors. Patients had received no treatment of any kind before thyroid surgery. TCRdb re-called clones from the PCR reads using MiXCR. Found here are tens of thousands of clones, less than 20% of them singletons; the top ten hold about 9.9%. Sequencing input: tumor tissue. Receptor source: a female donor with papillary thyroid cancer or a benign thyroid nodule (not recorded which). Some clones in this sample may be carry-over from other donors' samples.

This clone was observed many times. The chain links TRBV20-1 to TRBJ2-5, with a weak D call TRBD2 (5 bases). CDR1 DFQATT and CDR2 SNEGSKA come from the germline V gene (reference sequence). This CDR3 spans 14 amino acids. V was pared by 3 bases and J by 7 bases, with 18 bases between. CDR3 in DNA: TGCAGTGCTAGTCCGGGATCCGAGGTGAGGACCCAGTACTTC. This translates into CSASPGSEVRTQYF.

The sample holds many counts of this clone. This chain joins TRBV20-1 and TRBJ1-2; weak D call: TRBD1 (6 bases). Germline V CDR1 and CDR2: DFQATT, SNEGSKA (reference sequence). Between the trimmed V and J ends, which lost 1 base and 4 bases, there was a span of 13 bases. This CDR3 is built from 14 residues. The CDR3 reads CSARVVGGVYGYTF. DNA of the CDR3: TGCAGTGCTAGAGTAGTAGGGGGAGTCTATGGCTACACCTTC.

In this sample, this clone turned up many times. A much larger clone is a single base away; this may be a read error. Additional DNA sequences in this sample encode the identical CDR3. The J gene is TRBJ1-5, the V gene TRBV2; 10 bases agree with TRBD1. This CDR3 region has 16 residues. Germline V lookup: CDR1 SNHLY, CDR2 FYNNEI. The CDR3 DNA is TGTGCCAGCAGAGAAGACAGGGGGCTAATCAATCAGCCCCAGCATTTT. Translated: CASREDRGLINQPQHF.

The chain combines TRBV20-1 with TRBJ2-1; 10 positions agree with TRBD2. The CDR3 consists of 14 residues. The J segment lost 7 bases and the V segment lost 3 bases, leaving 6 bases of the junction unmatched. Germline CDR1 DFQATT, CDR2 SNEGSKA (reference sequence). DNA of the CDR3: TGCAGTGCTAGGCCTAGCGGGGGAGTAAATGAGCAGTTCTTC. Protein product: CSARPSGGVNEQFF.

This clone was seen repeatedly, ten times or more. The gene calls are TRBV4-1 and TRBJ2-1, with 11 nucleotides matching TRBD2. The CDR3 loop spans 16 amino acids. The V gene's germline CDR1 is MGHRA and CDR2 YSYEKL. V lost 4 bases and J lost 8; bases outside the gene matches: 10. CDR3 residues: CASSRSGLAGGDEQFF. DNA of the CDR3: TGCGCCAGCAGCCGCTCCGGACTAGCGGGCGGCGATGAGCAGTTCTTC.

As concerns this clone: An end of the junction does not agree with germline; a read error may underlie this. The gene calls are TRBV6-5 and TRBJ1-6; D gene ambiguous. The CDR3 totals 14 residues. The germline V gene has CDR1 MNHEY and CDR2 SVGAGI. The CDR3 DNA reads as TGTGCGAGCAGTTACTCCGGGTACAATTCACCCCTCCACTTT. Translating gives CASSYSGYNSPLHF.

This clone came up many times. V gene TRBV28 combines with J gene TRBJ1-2; 12 nucleotides match TRBD1. Germline values: CDR1 MDHEN, CDR2 SYDVKM. CDR3 length: 15 amino acids. Trimming removed 6 bases from V and 6 bases from J; junction bases left unmatched: 8. CDR3 nucleotides: TGTGCCAGCAGCGGAGGGACAGGGGGCTTACATGGCTACACCTTC. It yields the protein CASSGGTGGLHGYTF.

In this sample, this clone turned up many times. V usage is TRBV20-1 and J usage is TRBJ1-1; D is unclear. Between the trimmed V and J ends, which lost 6 bases and 7 bases, there was a span of 12 bases. The CDR3 extends over 11 amino acids. In germline, CDR1 is DFQATT, CDR2 SNEGSKA (reference sequence). The CDR3 DNA reads as TGCAGTGCAAGCCCCTATCTTGAAGCTTTCTTT. This encodes CSASPYLEAFF.

The rearrangement links TRBV5-4 to TRBJ1-6; unclear D gene. Trimming cost V 0 bases and J 6 bases, with 10 bases left between them. CDR3 length: 15 residues. Germline CDR1 reads SGHNT; CDR2 reads YYREEE (reference sequence). The CDR3 DNA is TGTGCCAGCAGCTTGGGTGTGACCCTTAATTCACCCCTCCACTTT. It codes for CASSLGVTLNSPLHF.

This clone was found many times. The chain uses TRBV2 and TRBJ1-3; D is perhaps TRBD1 (5 bases). Trimming removed 4 bases from V and 5 bases from J, with 9 bases in between. The CDR3 is made up of 13 amino acids. Germline-derived CDR1 and CDR2 are SNHLY and FYNNEI. The chain's CDR3 is CASSAGNRNTIYF. The CDR3 DNA sequence: TGTGCCAGCAGTGCAGGGAATAGAAACACCATATATTTT.

Comments on this clone: Different DNA sequences within this sample yield the same CDR3. This rearrangement joins TRBV5-1 to TRBJ2-7; 9 nucleotides agree with TRBD1. V gave up 0 bases and J gave up 0 bases; unmatched junction bases: 4. This CDR3 has 16 amino acids. Germline assignment: CDR1 SGHRS and CDR2 YFSETQ. The CDR3 DNA reads as TGCGCCAGCAGCTTGGCCGGGACAGGGAGCTCCTACGAGCAGTACTTC. Translated, it gives CASSLAGTGSSYEQYF.

The rearrangement joins TRBV4-1 to TRBJ2-6; D is unclear. The CDR3 spans 15 residues. From germline, CDR1 is MGHRA and CDR2 YSYEKL. Trimming cost V 0 bases and J 0 bases, with 3 bases left between them. CDR3 amino acids: CASSQDSSGANVLTF. The CDR3 DNA reads as TGCGCCAGCAGCCAAGACAGCTCTGGGGCCAACGTCCTGACTTTC.

The genes are TRBV20-1 and TRBJ1-1; D is perhaps TRBD1 (5 bases). Germline V gives CDR1 DFQATT, CDR2 SNEGSKA (reference sequence). The ends were cut back, 0 bases at V and 3 bases at J, with 17 bases in the middle. This CDR3 spans 16 amino acids. The CDR3: CSARDLNGGSHTEAFF. The CDR3 DNA reads as TGCAGTGCTAGAGACTTAAACGGGGGGTCACACACTGAAGCTTTCTTT.

This clone was counted at least ten times. The gene calls are TRBV11-1 and TRBJ2-3; D is perhaps TRBD2 (6 bases). Trimming removed 5 bases at V and 8 bases at J, with 23 bases between. This CDR3 has 16 residues. Germline loops: CDR1 SGHAT, CDR2 FQDESV (reference sequence). The CDR3 is CASSPAGLARQGTQYF. The CDR3 nucleotides read TGTGCCAGCAGCCCCGCCGGGCTAGCGCGGCAAGGTACGCAGTATTTT.

Many counts were recorded for this clone. The V call is TRBV13, the J call TRBJ1-4; tentatively, D is TRBD1 (5 bases). Germline CDR1 and CDR2: PRHDT and FYEKMQ (reference sequence). Trimming shortened V by 5 bases and J by 2 bases, and 9 bases separated the two germline ends. CDR3 length: 14 residues. CDR3 sequence (DNA): TGTGCCAGCAGCCTGGGGGGGACTAATGAAAAACTGTTTTTT. Translation gives CASSLGGTNEKLFF.

In the case of this clone: Since a much larger clone is just one base distant, this may be a read error. This chain joins TRBV6-1 and TRBJ2-4, with D uncertain. The CDR3 consists of 14 residues. V gave up 7 bases and J gave up 0 bases, with 10 bases separating them. Germline CDR1 is MNHNS and CDR2 is SASEGT. The CDR3 protein is CASIATAAKNIQYF. The DNA of the CDR3 is TGTGCCAGCATCGCTACCGCAGCCAAAAACATTCAGTACTTC.

The chain joins TRBV19 to TRBJ2-5; 9 nucleotides match TRBD2. V shed 5 bases and J 4 bases; nucleotides not matched to a gene: 2. This CDR3 has 13 residues. The germline gives CDR1 LNHDA, CDR2 SQIVND (reference sequence). The CDR3: CASSWREGETQYF. CDR3 DNA sequence: TGTGCCAGTAGTTGGCGGGAGGGAGAGACCCAGTACTTC. The full variable domain, with the rest looked up from reference TRBV19 and TRBJ2-5, is DGGITQSPKYLFRKEGQNVTLSCEQNLNHDAMYWYRQDPGQGLRLIYYSQIVNDFQKGDIAEGYSVSREKKESFPLTVTSAQKNPTAFYLCASSWREGETQYFGPGTRLLVL.

This clone was seen ten or more times. The junction departs from the called germline gene at one end, perhaps through a read error. The rearrangement joins TRBV19 to TRBJ1-5; 8 bases are shared with TRBD1. The CDR3 loop spans 15 amino acids. From germline, CDR1 is LNHDA and CDR2 SQIVND (reference sequence). CDR3 nucleotide sequence: TGTGCCAGTAGACTGAAACAGGGGGTACATCAGCCCCCGCATTTT. Amino acids: CASRLKQGVHQPPHF.

V usage is TRBV18 and J usage is TRBJ1-6; 7 bases map to TRBD1. The CDR3 runs to 13 residues. Germline CDR1 KGHSH, CDR2 LQKENI. The V segment lost 3 bases and the J segment 10 bases; nucleotides outside the gene matches: 3. CDR3 in amino acids: CASSPRDSSPLHF. The DNA of the CDR3 is TGTGCCAGCTCACCTCGGGACAGCTCACCCCTCCACTTT.

The rearrangement links TRBV6-1 to TRBJ1-6, with D hard to call. The V gene's germline CDR1 is MNHNS and CDR2 SASEGT. Trimming stripped 0 bases from V and 7 bases from J, with 4 bases between. This CDR3 comprises 13 residues. CDR3 loop: CASSEAENSPLHF. CDR3 in DNA: TGTGCCAGCAGTGAAGCGGAGAATTCACCCCTCCACTTT.

As for this clone: The germline gene is not matched at one end of the junction; a read error may be the cause. Other DNA sequences in the sample encode the same CDR3. The chain carries TRBV11-2 and TRBJ2-7; the D gene is possibly TRBD2 (7 bases). CDR3 length equals 18 residues. The germline gives CDR1 SGHAT, CDR2 FQNNGV. In DNA form, the CDR3 reads TGTGCCAACAGCTTGGGGCCCGAGGGGGGGCTCAGCTCCTACGAGCAGTACTTC. This codes for CANSLGPEGGLSSYEQYF.

This clone showed up many times. This may be a read error: a much more frequent sequence differs by one nucleotide. Other DNA sequences within the sample encode an identical CDR3. The chain links TRBV6-1 to TRBJ2-7, with 8 nucleotides matching TRBD1. The germline gives CDR1 MNHNS, CDR2 SASEGT. Unmatched junction bases numbered 6, after V lost 5 bases and J lost 3 bases. The CDR3 is made up of 14 amino acids. CDR3 bases: TGTGCCAGCAGTCCCCGAACAGGGGGCTACGAGCAGTACTTC. As protein: CASSPRTGGYEQYF.

This clone was seen repeatedly, ten times or more. The CDR3 region has the DNA TGTGCCAGCAGCCAAGATCTGGGCCTAGCGGGAGGAGAGCAGTACTTC. Translation gives CASSQDLGLAGGEQYF. This chain connects TRBV4-2 to TRBJ2-7; 11 positions match TRBD2. Trimming took 0 bases from V and 7 from J; bases not matched to a gene: 8. The CDR3 length is 16 residues. The germline CDR1 and CDR2 sequences are LGHNA and YNFKEQ.

Ten or more counts support this clone. The chain joins TRBV20-1 to TRBJ1-1; possibly TRBD1 for D (5 bases). Looked up from germline, CDR1 is DFQATT and CDR2 is SNEGSKA (reference sequence). V lost 6 bases, J lost 6 bases, and 17 bases lay in between. CDR3 length: 13 amino acids. This CDR3 reads CSAGGSGLAEAFF. CDR3 DNA: TGCAGTGCGGGAGGATCGGGGCTCGCTGAAGCTTTCTTT.

This clone rates as large. The V and J genes are TRBV19 and TRBJ2-7; possibly TRBD1 or TRBD2 for D (5 bases each). CDR1 is LNHDA, CDR2 SQIVND, per germline (reference sequence). This CDR3 comprises 13 residues. The germline V and J ends were trimmed by 6 bases and 6 bases, with 15 bases remaining between them. CDR3 in amino acids: CASSPGRHGEQYF. CDR3 nucleotide sequence: TGTGCCAGTAGCCCGGGACGCCACGGCGAGCAGTACTTC.

The sample holds many counts of this clone. V usage is TRBV2 and J usage is TRBJ2-1; D gene ambiguous. The V end was cut by 4 bases, the J end by 2 bases, with 0 bases between. The germline V gene has CDR1 SNHLY and CDR2 FYNNEI. The CDR3 is 11 amino acids. CDR3 loop: CASSAYNEQFF. The CDR3 region has the DNA TGTGCCAGCAGTGCCTACAATGAGCAGTTCTTC.

At least ten counts were recorded for this clone. The rearrangement joins TRBV11-2 to TRBJ1-1; D is possibly TRBD1 (5 bases). The CDR3 is 14 residues long. Germline V gene sequence: CDR1 SGHAT, CDR2 FQNNGV. V lost 5 bases, J lost 1 base, and 11 bases lay in between. In DNA form, the CDR3 reads TGTGCCAGCAGCCCCGGGAGGGGGAACACTGAAGCTTTCTTT. It yields the protein CASSPGRGNTEAFF.

This clone was found many times. This chain uses TRBV20-1 with TRBJ2-1; TRBD2 matches at 7 bases. V dropped 2 bases and J dropped 4; count of bases not matched to a gene: 8. CDR1 is DFQATT, CDR2 SNEGSKA, per germline (reference sequence). The CDR3 is 15 residues long. The CDR3 sequence: CSARPGTKSYNEQFF. The CDR3 DNA sequence: TGCAGTGCTAGACCGGGGACTAAAAGTTACAATGAGCAGTTCTTC.

This clone has a count of ten or more. The chain links TRBV18 to TRBJ1-2; maybe TRBD1 (6 bases). This CDR3 contains 14 residues. Trimming took 4 bases from V and 1 from J, leaving 10 bases between them. Per germline, CDR1 KGHSH and CDR2 LQKENI. CDR3 sequence: CASSQRQVNYGYTF. Written as DNA, the CDR3 is TGTGCCAGCTCACAACGACAGGTTAACTATGGCTACACCTTC.

The sample holds many counts of this clone. The V and J genes are TRBV5-1 and TRBJ2-1; 9 bases line up with TRBD2. The CDR3 extends over 16 amino acids. V shed 0 bases, J shed 6 bases, and the junction held 7 bases outside the gene matches. CDR1 and CDR2 from the germline V gene are SGHRS and YFSETQ. The CDR3 here is CASSLGLAGKGNEQFF. The CDR3 coding sequence is TGCGCCAGCAGCTTGGGGCTAGCGGGGAAGGGCAATGAGCAGTTCTTC.

This clone appeared many times. This rearrangement joins TRBV27 to TRBJ2-7; 7 bases line up with TRBD1. Germline assignment: CDR1 MNHEY and CDR2 SMNVEV (reference sequence). Trimming cost V 6 bases and J 3 bases; bases outside gene matches: 5. This CDR3 comprises 13 residues. Here the CDR3 DNA reads TGTGCCAGCAGAGGGGGACAGAACTACGAGCAGTACTTC. It is translated as CASRGGQNYEQYF.